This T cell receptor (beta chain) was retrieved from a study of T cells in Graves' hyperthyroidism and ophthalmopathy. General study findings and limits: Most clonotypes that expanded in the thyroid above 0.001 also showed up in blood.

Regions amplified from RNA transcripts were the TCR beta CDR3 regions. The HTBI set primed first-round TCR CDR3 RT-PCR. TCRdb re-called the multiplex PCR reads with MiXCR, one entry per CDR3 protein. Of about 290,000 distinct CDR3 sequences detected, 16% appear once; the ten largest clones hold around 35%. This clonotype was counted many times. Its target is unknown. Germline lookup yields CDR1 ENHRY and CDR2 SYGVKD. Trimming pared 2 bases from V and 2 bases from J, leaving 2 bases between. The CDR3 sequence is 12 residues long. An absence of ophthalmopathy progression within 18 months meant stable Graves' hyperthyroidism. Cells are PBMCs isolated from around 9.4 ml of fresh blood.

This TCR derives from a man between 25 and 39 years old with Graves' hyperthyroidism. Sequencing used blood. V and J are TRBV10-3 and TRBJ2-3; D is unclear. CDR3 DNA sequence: TGTGCCATCAGTGAGAACACAGATACGCAGTATTTT. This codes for CAISENTDTQYF.